Included here is one T cell receptor (beta chain) sequence, with context. Its antigen remains unknown. Other DNA sequences within the sample encode an identical CDR3. These data belong to a study of T cells in localized non-small cell lung cancer. Measured with immunoSEQ multiplex PCR; TCRdb has only the in-frame clones, and not every one. Of around 4,000 clones listed, roughly 29% are singletons. Whole-study results and caveats: There were a median around 57 of the top 100 tumor clones appearing in adjacent lung. Longer overall survival accompanied higher blood T cell density.

Sequences were derived from lung tumor tissue, sampled before any cancer treatment. The sequence derives from a man aged 40 to 70 with stage I lung adenocarcinoma.

CDR3 residues: CASSPDRAYGYTF. CDR3 DNA sequence: TGTGCCAGCTCACCGGACAGGGCCTATGGCTACACCTTC. The chain combines TRBV18 with TRBJ1-2; 8 bases line up with TRBD1. V dropped 3 bases and J dropped 4; count of bases not matched to a gene: 1. The germline CDR1 and CDR2 sequences are KGHSH and LQKENI. The CDR3 is 13 residues long.